This T cell receptor beta chain was profiled in a study of T cells in Graves' hyperthyroidism and ophthalmopathy. Study-level background: Peripheral blood collection took place at initial diagnosis, before any treatment. Study-level findings and limits: Progression to ophthalmopathy was predicted a median of roughly 6.8 months early.

The study left out patients who had uncontrolled infection, other autoimmune disease, pregnancy or lactation. The V gene lost 3 bases and the J gene lost 3 bases, with 12 bases spanning the gap. The germline V gene has CDR1 MNHEY and CDR2 SMNVEV (reference sequence). The CDR3 is 14 residues long. TCR beta CDR3 sequences were amplified from RNA transcripts. The TCR CDR3 was amplified in a first-round RT-PCR using the HTBI primer set. TCRdb called the multiplex PCR reads again in MiXCR, with one record for every CDR3 protein. The sample comprises roughly 570,000 distinct CDR3 sequences, roughly 14% of which are singletons, and roughly 7.3% rests with the top ten. This clonotype was counted many times. Its antigen is not known.

Specimen: blood. This chain uses TRBV27 with TRBJ2-7; a possible D gene is TRBD1 (5 bases). The source of this sequence is a woman in her thirties with Graves' hyperthyroidism. As DNA, the CDR3 is TGTGCCAGCAGTTTGGGGCAGAGAGACTACGAGCAGTACTTC. Protein sequence: CASSLGQRDYEQYF.